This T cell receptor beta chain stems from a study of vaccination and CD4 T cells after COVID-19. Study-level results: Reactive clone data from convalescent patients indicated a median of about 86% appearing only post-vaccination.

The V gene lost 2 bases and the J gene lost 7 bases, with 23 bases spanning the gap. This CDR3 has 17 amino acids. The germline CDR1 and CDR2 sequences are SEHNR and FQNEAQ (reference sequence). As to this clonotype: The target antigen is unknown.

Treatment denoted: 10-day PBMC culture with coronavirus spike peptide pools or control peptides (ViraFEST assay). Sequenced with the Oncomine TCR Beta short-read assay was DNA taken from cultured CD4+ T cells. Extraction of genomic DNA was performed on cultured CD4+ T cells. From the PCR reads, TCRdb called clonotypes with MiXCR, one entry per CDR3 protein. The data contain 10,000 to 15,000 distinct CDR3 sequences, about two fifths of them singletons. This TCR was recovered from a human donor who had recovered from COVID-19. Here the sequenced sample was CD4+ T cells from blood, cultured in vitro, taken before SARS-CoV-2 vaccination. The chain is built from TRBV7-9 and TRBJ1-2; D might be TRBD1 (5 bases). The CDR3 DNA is TGTGCCAGCAGCTTAACCCGCGTCAGAGAAGGGGAAGGTGGCTACACCTTC. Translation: CASSLTRVREGEGGYTF.